This entry describes one TCR beta chain. This clone showed up just a few times. Its antigen has not been determined. Base quality data are lacking; no much larger clone is found one base away. The sample is drawn from a study of beta chain features in type 1 diabetes (dated by TCRdb to 2017 to 2018). With respect to the entire study: Patients and healthy donors did not differ in mean age, gender distribution, total cell number or subset yield. Regulatory and stem cell-like memory subsets were obtained from only 8 patients and about 8 healthy donors, while naive and central memory subsets were obtained from all 30 or so donors. In the study, recently diagnosed type 1 diabetes patients and matched healthy donors were compared on the TCRB repertoires of their sorted circulating CD4+ T cell subsets. A total of some 110 million sorted cells were examined across all samples, and a strong correlation was observed between cell number per subset and RNA yield. Results and caveats for the whole study, not just this receptor: Patients with type 1 diabetes made fewer insertions and deleted more nucleotides at VDJ recombination sites, implying thymic rearrangement abnormalities. Because cDNA was sequenced instead of genomic DNA, activated cells with high expression could be over-represented, although the groups did not differ in activation or CD3 levels. Shorter templates might have been favored by PCR, but patient and control samples were amplified and corrected together, so both groups would have been affected equally by any skew. In all four CD4+ subsets, TCRB CDR3 length was moderately but significantly shorter in type 1 diabetes patients. HLA sub-analyses involved small numbers of individuals, so any influence of HLA type on TCRB rearrangement remained unresolved. The naive, central memory and regulatory TCRB repertoires appeared to resemble one another more closely among patients than among healthy donors.

CDR3 length: 16 amino acids, cysteine to phenylalanine. This entry keeps only the CDR3 DNA: 48 bases, framed from base 1. Reading the germline V gene gives CDR1 SGHAT and CDR2 FQNNGV. Trimming takes 5 bases off V and 0 bases off J; junction bases not matched to a gene: 10. A single peripheral blood draw of about 116 mL on average was collected from each donor into heparinised tubes. A BD FACSAria II was used to sort naive, central memory, regulatory and stem cell-like memory CD4+ T cells with a panel that included CD45RO, CCR7, CD25, CD127, CD95 and CD27. Every sorted population had a purity above 95%. PBMCs were isolated immediately by Lymphoprep density gradient centrifugation and stained directly without culture. So that batch effects would be minimized, each experiment stained and sorted samples in pairs, pairing one healthy donor with one patient. The entire isolated RNA was reverse transcribed using the High Capacity cDNA Reverse Transcription Kit, and thus expressed TCRB transcripts were sequenced. Deep immunoSEQ sequencing was performed on naive, central memory and regulatory T cell samples, with an average of around 3.5 million total reads per sample. Sorted cells were lysed in RLT buffer, and RNA was extracted using DNase-treated RNeasy Micro or Mini kits according to cell number. Each cell subset was processed on its own to prevent cross-contamination, while patient and healthy donor samples were processed together. Using the immunoSEQ multiplex PCR, TCRB sequences were amplified from cDNA into 87-bp fragments spanning the CDR3 region. Sequencing of the amplicons was done on the Illumina HiSeq platform. The published analysis was carried out like this. PCR bias was corrected computationally using synthetic template baselines, and reads within Hamming distance 2 were collapsed, with unmergeable singletons discarded. Reads were aligned against IMGT to assign V, D and J genes, CDR3 length and insertions or deletions at six rearrangement sites. Within each subset, clonotype counts were normalized to sorted cell number, after which true diversity and Gini coefficients were computed with the tcR R package. The overlap coefficient, calculated on TCRB nucleotide sequences, was used to measure repertoire sharing. Out-of-frame TCRB sequences from naive cells were analyzed to stand in for the pre-selection repertoire. Drawn from immuneACCESS, this table holds only the in-frame rearrangements with V and J called that TCRdb kept. Clones are partly lost; checked studies trace under half to an unresolved V gene and leave the rest unexplained. V and J calls and clone size come straight from that table; D and trimming were deduced from the DNA. The sample table lists 250,000 to 350,000 clones, over 14% of them with a count of one. The ten largest make up about 0.014% of the sample.

Sequenced: naive CD4+ T cells from blood. The label giving this sample's cell subset or site can be read as: true naive CD4+ T cells. The clonotype was recovered from a man in his late teens or twenties with type 1 diabetes. The chain links TRBV11-2 with TRBJ2-7, and TRBD1 aligns with 7 junction nucleotides. The bases are TGTGCCAGCAGCGCATACAGGGGCCGGAGCTCCTACGAGCAGTACTTC. This codes for CASSAYRGRSSYEQYF.